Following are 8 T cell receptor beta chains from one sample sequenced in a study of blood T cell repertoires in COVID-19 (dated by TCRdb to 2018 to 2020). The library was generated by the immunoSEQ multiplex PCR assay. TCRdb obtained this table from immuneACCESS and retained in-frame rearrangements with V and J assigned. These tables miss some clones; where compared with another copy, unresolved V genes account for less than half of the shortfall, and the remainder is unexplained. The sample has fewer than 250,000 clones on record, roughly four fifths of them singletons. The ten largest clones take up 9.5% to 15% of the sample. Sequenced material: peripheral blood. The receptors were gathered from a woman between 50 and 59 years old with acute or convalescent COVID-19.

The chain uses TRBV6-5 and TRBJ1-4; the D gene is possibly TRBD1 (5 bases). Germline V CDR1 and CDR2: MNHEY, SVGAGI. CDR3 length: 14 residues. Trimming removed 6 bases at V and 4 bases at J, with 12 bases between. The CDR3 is CASSQAGFNEKLFF. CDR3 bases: TGTGCCAGCAGCCAAGCAGGGTTTAATGAAAAACTGTTTTTT.

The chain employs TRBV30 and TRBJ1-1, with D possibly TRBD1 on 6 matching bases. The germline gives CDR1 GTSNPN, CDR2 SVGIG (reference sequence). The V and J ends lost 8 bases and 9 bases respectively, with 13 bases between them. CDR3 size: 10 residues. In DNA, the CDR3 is TGTGCCGGGGATGGGGGCCAAGCTTTCTTT. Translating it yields CAGDGGQAFF.

CDR3 region: CASSPSDRVNTEAFF. CDR3 DNA: TGTGCCAGCTCACCATCGGACAGGGTGAACACTGAAGCTTTCTTT. The chain carries TRBV18 and TRBJ1-1, with TRBD1 matching 8 bases. The V segment lost 2 bases and the J segment 0 bases; nucleotides outside the gene matches: 2. Germline CDR1 and CDR2: KGHSH and LQKENI. This CDR3 contains 15 residues.

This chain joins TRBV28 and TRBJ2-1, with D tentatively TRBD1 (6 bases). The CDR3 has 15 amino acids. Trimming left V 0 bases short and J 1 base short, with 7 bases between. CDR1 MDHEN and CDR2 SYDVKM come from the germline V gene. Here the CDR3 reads CASSLWGTSYNEQFF. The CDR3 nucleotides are TGTGCCAGCAGTTTATGGGGGACATCCTACAATGAGCAGTTCTTC.

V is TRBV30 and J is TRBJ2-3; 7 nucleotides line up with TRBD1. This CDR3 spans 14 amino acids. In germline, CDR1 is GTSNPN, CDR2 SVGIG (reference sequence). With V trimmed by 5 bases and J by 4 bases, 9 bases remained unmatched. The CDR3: CAWAGTEGPDTQYF. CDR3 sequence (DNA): TGTGCCTGGGCCGGGACAGAGGGCCCAGATACGCAGTATTTT.

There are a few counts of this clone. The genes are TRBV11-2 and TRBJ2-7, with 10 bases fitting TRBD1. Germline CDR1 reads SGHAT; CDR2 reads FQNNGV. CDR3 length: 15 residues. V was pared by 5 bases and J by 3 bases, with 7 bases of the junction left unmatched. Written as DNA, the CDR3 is TGTGCCAGCAGCGTAAGACAGGGGGCTGTCTACGAGCAGTACTTC. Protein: CASSVRQGAVYEQYF. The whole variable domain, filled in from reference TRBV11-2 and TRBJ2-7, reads EAGVAQSPRYKIIEKRQSVAFWCNPISGHATLYWYQQILGQGPKLLIQFQNNGVVDDSQLPKDRFSAERLKGVDSTLKIQPAKLEDSAVYLCASSVRQGAVYEQYFGPGTRLTVT.

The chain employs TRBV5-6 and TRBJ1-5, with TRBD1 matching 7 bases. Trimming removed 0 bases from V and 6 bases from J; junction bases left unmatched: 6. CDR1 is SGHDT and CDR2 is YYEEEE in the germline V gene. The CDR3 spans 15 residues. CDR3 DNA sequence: TGTGCCAGCAGCTTGGCCCGACAGGGATTTCAGCCCCAGCATTTT. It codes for CASSLARQGFQPQHF.

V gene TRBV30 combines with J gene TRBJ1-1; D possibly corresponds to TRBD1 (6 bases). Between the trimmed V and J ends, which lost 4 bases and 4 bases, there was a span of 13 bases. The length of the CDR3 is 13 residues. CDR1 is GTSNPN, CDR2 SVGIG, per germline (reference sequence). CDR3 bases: TGTGCCTGGACAGGGGCAGGGAGCACTGAAGCTTTCTTT. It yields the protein CAWTGAGSTEAFF.